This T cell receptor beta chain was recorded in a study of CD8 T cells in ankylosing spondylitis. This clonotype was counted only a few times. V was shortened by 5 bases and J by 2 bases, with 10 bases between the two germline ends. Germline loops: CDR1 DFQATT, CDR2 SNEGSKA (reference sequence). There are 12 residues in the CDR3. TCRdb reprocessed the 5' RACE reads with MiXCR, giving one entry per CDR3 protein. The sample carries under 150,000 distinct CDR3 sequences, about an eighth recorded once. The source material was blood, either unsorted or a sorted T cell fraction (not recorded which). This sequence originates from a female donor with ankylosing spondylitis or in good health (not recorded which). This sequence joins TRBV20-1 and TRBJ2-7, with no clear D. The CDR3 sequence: CSAQLIPYEQYF. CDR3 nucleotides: TGCAGTGCTCAACTAATACCCTACGAGCAGTACTTC.